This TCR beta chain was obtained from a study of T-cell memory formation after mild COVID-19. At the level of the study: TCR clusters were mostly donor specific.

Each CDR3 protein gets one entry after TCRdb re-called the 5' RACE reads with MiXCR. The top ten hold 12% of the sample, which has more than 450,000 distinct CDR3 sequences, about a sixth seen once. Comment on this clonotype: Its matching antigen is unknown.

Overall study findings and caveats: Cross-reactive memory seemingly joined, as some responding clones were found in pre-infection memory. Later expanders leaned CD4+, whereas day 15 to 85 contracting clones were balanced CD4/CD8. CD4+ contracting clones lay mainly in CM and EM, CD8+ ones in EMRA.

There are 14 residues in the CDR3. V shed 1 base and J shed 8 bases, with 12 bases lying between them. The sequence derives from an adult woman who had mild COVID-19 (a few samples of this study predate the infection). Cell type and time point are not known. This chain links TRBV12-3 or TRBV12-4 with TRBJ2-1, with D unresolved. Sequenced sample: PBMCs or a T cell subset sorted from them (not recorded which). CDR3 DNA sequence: TGTGCCAGCAGTTTAGGCAGTAACCGGGATGAGCAGTTCTTC. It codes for CASSLGSNRDEQFF.